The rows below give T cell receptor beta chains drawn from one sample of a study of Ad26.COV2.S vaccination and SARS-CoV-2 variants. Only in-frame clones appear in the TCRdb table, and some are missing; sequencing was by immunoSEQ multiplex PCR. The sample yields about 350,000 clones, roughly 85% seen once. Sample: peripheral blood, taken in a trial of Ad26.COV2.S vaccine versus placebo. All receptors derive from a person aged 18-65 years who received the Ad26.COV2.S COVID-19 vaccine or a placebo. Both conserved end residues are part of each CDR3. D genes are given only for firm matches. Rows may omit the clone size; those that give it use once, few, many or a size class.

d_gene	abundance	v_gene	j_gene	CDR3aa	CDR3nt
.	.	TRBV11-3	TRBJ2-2	CASSLDPSYTGELFF	TGTGCCAGCAGCTTAGATCCCTCTTACACCGGGGAGCTGTTTTTT
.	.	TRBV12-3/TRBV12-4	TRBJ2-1	CASTFRRYEQFF	TGTGCCAGCACCTTTCGGAGGTATGAGCAGTTCTTC
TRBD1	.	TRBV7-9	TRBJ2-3	CASSLDRTPSTDTQYF	TGTGCCAGCAGCCTGGACAGGACGCCTAGCACAGATACGCAGTATTTT
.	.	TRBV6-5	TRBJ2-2	CASSYSAENTGELFF	TGTGCCAGCAGTTACTCGGCAGAGAACACCGGGGAGCTGTTTTTT
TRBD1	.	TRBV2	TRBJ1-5	CASSEGQGSQPQHF	TGTGCCAGCAGTGAAGGACAGGGATCTCAGCCCCAGCATTTT
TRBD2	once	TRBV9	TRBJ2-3	CASSDRLAGNADTQYF	TGTGCCAGCAGCGACCGATTAGCGGGTAATGCAGATACGCAGTATTTT
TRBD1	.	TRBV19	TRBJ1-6	CASTSGTVNNSPLHF	TGTGCCAGTACCTCCGGGACAGTGAATAATTCACCCCTCCACTTT
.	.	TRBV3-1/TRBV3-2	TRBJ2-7	CASSQDPGASSYEQYF	TGTGCCAGCAGCCAAGATCCGGGGGCTAGCTCCTACGAGCAGTACTTC
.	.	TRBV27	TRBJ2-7	CASSFYSSYEQYF	TGTGCCAGCAGTTTTTACAGCTCCTACGAGCAGTACTTC
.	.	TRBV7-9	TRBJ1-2	CASSSQNRGYGYTF	TGTGCCAGCAGCTCTCAAAATAGGGGCTATGGCTACACCTTC
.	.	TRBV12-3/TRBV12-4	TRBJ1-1	CASSLGGGTEAFF	TGTGCCAGCAGTTTAGGGGGGGGGACTGAAGCTTTCTTT
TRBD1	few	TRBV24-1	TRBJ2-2	CATRGTGGPGELFF	TGTGCCACCCGGGGGACAGGGGGGCCCGGGGAGCTGTTTTTT
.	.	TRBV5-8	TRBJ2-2	CASSLKRRTGELFF	TGTGCCAGCAGCTTAAAAAGGAGGACCGGGGAGCTGTTTTTT
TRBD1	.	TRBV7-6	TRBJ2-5	CASSSRDRGIETQYF	TGTGCCAGCAGCTCCCGGGACAGGGGGATAGAGACCCAGTACTTC
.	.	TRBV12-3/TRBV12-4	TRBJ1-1	CASTQGAPQEAFF	TGTGCCAGCACCCAAGGGGCCCCCCAGGAAGCTTTCTTT
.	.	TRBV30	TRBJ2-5	CAWSDRKETQYF	TGTGCCTGGAGTGACAGGAAAGAGACCCAGTACTTC
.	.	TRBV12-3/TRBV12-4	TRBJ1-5	CASSRDLQPQHF	TGTGCCAGCAGCCGCGACCTTCAGCCCCAGCATTTT
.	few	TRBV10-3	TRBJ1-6	CAISDRPLYNSPLHF	TGTGCCATCAGTGACCGACCGCTCTATAATTCACCCCTCCACTTT
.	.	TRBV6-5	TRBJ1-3	CASSYGPEGSGNTIYF	TGTGCCAGCAGTTACGGCCCCGAGGGCTCTGGAAACACCATATATTTT
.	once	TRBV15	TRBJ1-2	CATSRDRRGRVNYGYTF	TGTGCCACCAGCAGAGATCGAAGGGGCAGAGTAAACTATGGCTACACCTTC
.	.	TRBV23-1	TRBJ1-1	CASKWTAGGCTEAFF	TGCGCCAGCAAATGGACGGCCGGCGGGTGCACTGAAGCTTTCTTT
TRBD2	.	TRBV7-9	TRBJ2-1	CASSLAAGEYNEQFF	TGTGCCAGCAGCTTAGCGGCGGGAGAGTACAATGAGCAGTTCTTC
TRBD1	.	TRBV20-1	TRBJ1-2	CSASSRDRELNYGYTF	TGCAGTGCTAGTTCCCGAGACAGGGAACTTAACTATGGCTACACCTTC
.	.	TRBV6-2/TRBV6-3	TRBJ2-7	CASSYPAHEQYF	TGTGCCAGCAGTTACCCCGCCCACGAGCAGTACTTC
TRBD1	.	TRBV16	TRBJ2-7	CASSQRSPGQSGEQYF	TGTGCCAGCAGCCAAAGGAGTCCGGGACAGTCGGGCGAGCAGTACTTC
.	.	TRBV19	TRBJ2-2	CASSIRLAGELFF	TGTGCCAGTAGTATAAGGTTGGCCGGGGAGCTGTTTTTT
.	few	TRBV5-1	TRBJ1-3	CASSSGTPGNTIYF	TGCGCCAGCAGCTCCGGGACTCCCGGAAACACCATATATTTT
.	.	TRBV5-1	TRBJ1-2	CASSLGEGNYGYTF	TGCGCCAGCAGCTTGGGAGAGGGGAACTATGGCTACACCTTC